The next 19 T cell receptor beta chains were all read from a single sample in a study of blood T cell repertoires in COVID-19. Assay: immunoSEQ multiplex PCR; the TCRdb copy retains only in-frame clones and omits some. The repertoire has about 210,000 clones, about 88% of them found once; the top ten carry approximately 1.7%. The material sequenced was peripheral blood. Every receptor here comes from a man aged 65 to 85 with acute or convalescent COVID-19.

This clone was detected a few times. The chain uses TRBV19 and TRBJ2-7; D gene ambiguous. The CDR3 covers 14 residues. Germline CDR1 is LNHDA and CDR2 is SQIVND (reference sequence). The germline V and J ends were trimmed by 2 bases and 1 base, with 9 bases remaining between them. Here the CDR3 reads CASSIFGSSYEQYF. In DNA, the CDR3 is TGTGCCAGTAGTATATTTGGCTCTTCCTACGAGCAGTACTTC.

This clone was counted between two and nine times. The chain carries TRBV5-6 and TRBJ1-2; D perhaps matches TRBD1 (5 bases). The germline V gene has CDR1 SGHDT and CDR2 YYEEEE. The CDR3 is 13 amino acids. Deletions cut 4 bases from V and 4 bases from J, with 11 bases between. The CDR3 nucleotides are TGTGCCAGCAGCACCCGGACACCCTATGGCTACACCTTC. Translation: CASSTRTPYGYTF.

This clone was seen many times. For the CDR3, the DNA is TGTGCCAGCAGCCGCAGGGTAGGAGAGACCCAGTACTTC. Protein product: CASSRRVGETQYF. The chain couples TRBV9 to TRBJ2-5, with D possibly matching TRBD1 (5 bases). The germline V and J ends were trimmed by 4 bases and 4 bases, with 11 bases remaining between them. Germline V gene sequence: CDR1 SGDLS, CDR2 YYNGEE. The CDR3 covers 13 residues.

The V call is TRBV5-1, the J call TRBJ1-2; possible D gene TRBD1, 5 bases. Germline assignment: CDR1 SGHRS and CDR2 YFSETQ. V gave up 0 bases and J gave up 2 bases, with 14 bases separating them. The CDR3 extends over 16 amino acids. Written as DNA, the CDR3 is TGCGCCAGCAGCTTGGGCGGGGGAAACCTCAACTATGGCTACACCTTC. Its protein product is CASSLGGGNLNYGYTF.

The chain employs TRBV27 and TRBJ2-7; D is possibly TRBD2 (6 bases). The germline V and J ends were trimmed by 4 bases and 0 bases, with 10 bases remaining between them. The CDR3 sequence is 14 residues long. Germline V gene lookup returns CDR1 MNHEY and CDR2 SMNVEV (reference sequence). The CDR3 DNA sequence: TGTGCCAGCAGTTCGGGACTGTTCTCCTACGAGCAGTACTTC. Translation gives CASSSGLFSYEQYF.

The V call is TRBV7-2, the J call TRBJ2-1, with a tentative D call TRBD1 (6 bases). The length of the CDR3 is 14 residues. Trimming removed 5 bases from V and 6 bases from J, with 14 bases in between. Germline V CDR1 and CDR2: SGHTA, FQGNSA. CDR3 sequence reads: CASSVYRVSNEQFF. DNA for the CDR3: TGTGCCAGCAGCGTCTACAGGGTCTCCAATGAGCAGTTCTTC.

The chain employs TRBV5-6 and TRBJ2-7, with 9 bases fitting TRBD1. Losses at the gene ends were 1 base for V and 5 bases for J; bases not matched to a gene: 13. The CDR3 has 17 amino acids. Germline loops: CDR1 SGHDT, CDR2 YYEEEE. The CDR3 here is CASSLSPDRGMLNEQYF. DNA for the CDR3: TGTGCCAGCAGCTTGTCGCCGGACAGGGGAATGTTGAACGAGCAGTACTTC.

The V and J genes are TRBV5-1 and TRBJ2-5, with unresolved D. Germline loops: CDR1 SGHRS, CDR2 YFSETQ. With 0 bases removed from V and 3 bases from J, the gap between germline ends came to 9 bases. CDR3 length: 14 residues. The CDR3 bases are TGCGCCAGCAGCTTGGCGGTTAGTAAAGAGACCCAGTACTTC. It codes for CASSLAVSKETQYF.

This rearrangement joins TRBV4-1 to TRBJ1-4, with D tentatively TRBD1 (6 bases). Trimming shortened V by 1 base and J by 5 bases, and 14 bases separated the two germline ends. Germline CDR1 MGHRA, CDR2 YSYEKL. This CDR3 is 16 amino acids long. CDR3 sequence reads: CASSQVPSGVNEKLFF. The CDR3 DNA sequence: TGCGCCAGCAGCCAAGTTCCTTCAGGGGTAAATGAAAAACTGTTTTTT.

V and J are TRBV24-1 and TRBJ2-5; 11 nucleotides line up with TRBD1. Germline-derived CDR1 and CDR2 are KGHDR and SFDVKD. The CDR3 has 15 residues. V gave up 3 bases and J gave up 5 bases; unmatched junction bases: 4. CDR3 region: CATSDRTGGGETQYF. CDR3 nucleotides: TGTGCCACCAGTGATCGGACAGGGGGCGGTGAGACCCAGTACTTC.

A note on this clone: The junction shows a germline mismatch at one end, possibly a read error. This chain connects TRBV24-1 to TRBJ1-2; possibly TRBD1 for D (5 bases). CDR1 and CDR2 from the germline V gene are KGHDR and SFDVKD. This CDR3 is built from 12 residues. In DNA, the CDR3 is TGTGCCACCAGTGATCCCCAGGGAGGACACGACTTC. This translates into CATSDPQGGHDF.

This clone was seen a few times. The CDR3 DNA reads TGTGCCAGCAGTTTTTCCAGGAAAAGCTCTGGAAACACCATATATTTT. Translation gives CASSFSRKSSGNTIYF. The chain links TRBV28 to TRBJ1-3; the D is unclear. The V gene's germline CDR1 is MDHEN and CDR2 SYDVKM. The V end was cut by 3 bases, the J end by 0 bases, with 12 bases between. The CDR3 runs 16 residues.

V gene TRBV27 combines with J gene TRBJ2-2; 9 bases agree with TRBD1. The V and J ends lost 2 bases and 4 bases, in that order; junction bases with no gene match: 2. Germline CDR1 MNHEY, CDR2 SMNVEV (reference sequence). The CDR3 is 15 residues long. CDR3 nucleotides: TGTGCCAGCAGTTTAAGACAGGGGGGCACCGGGGAGCTGTTTTTT. It is translated as CASSLRQGGTGELFF.

This rearrangement joins TRBV2 to TRBJ2-3; 10 bases agree with TRBD2. This CDR3 is 14 amino acids long. The V segment lost 6 bases and the J segment 6 bases; nucleotides outside the gene matches: 6. The V gene's germline CDR1 is SNHLY and CDR2 FYNNEI. The CDR3 nucleotides read TGTGCCAGCAGCCAGCGGGAGGGGCGGGATACGCAGTATTTT. This translates into CASSQREGRDTQYF.

The genes are TRBV15 and TRBJ1-4; the match to TRBD1 covers 9 bases. Germline values: CDR1 LNHNV, CDR2 YYDKDF (reference sequence). The V segment lost 1 base and the J segment 8 bases; nucleotides outside the gene matches: 8. The CDR3 runs to 16 residues. The CDR3 bases are TGTGCCACCAGCAGAGCCGGGACAGGGAGAAAGGAAAAACTGTTTTTT. Protein sequence: CATSRAGTGRKEKLFF.

The V and J genes are TRBV2 and TRBJ1-1; 7 nucleotides match TRBD1. After removal of 5 bases from V and 0 bases from J, the junction contained 6 bases not matched to a gene. Germline V gene sequence: CDR1 SNHLY, CDR2 FYNNEI. CDR3 length: 15 residues. CDR3 sequence: CASSSTGNMNTEAFF. The CDR3 coding sequence is TGTGCCAGCAGTTCGACAGGGAACATGAACACTGAAGCTTTCTTT.

This sequence joins TRBV7-3 and TRBJ2-1; 13 nucleotides agree with TRBD2. Germline assignment: CDR1 SGHTA and CDR2 FQGTGA. The CDR3 consists of 16 residues. J lost 5 bases, V lost 5 bases, and 6 bases had no gene match. The CDR3 is CASSAGLAGDHNEQFF. In DNA, the CDR3 is TGTGCCAGCAGCGCCGGACTAGCGGGAGACCACAATGAGCAGTTCTTC.

This chain links TRBV6-5 with TRBJ2-1; possible D gene TRBD1, 6 bases. Germline CDR1 reads MNHEY; CDR2 reads SVGAGI. This CDR3 region has 13 residues. V lost 0 bases, J lost 11 bases, and 11 bases lay in between. The CDR3 sequence is CASSYSAGQKQFF. The CDR3 DNA follows: TGTGCCAGCAGTTACTCGGCTGGACAGAAGCAGTTCTTC.

This clone was recorded only once. The rearrangement links TRBV19 to TRBJ1-3, with 8 bases fitting TRBD1. Losses at the gene ends were 6 bases for V and 2 bases for J; bases not matched to a gene: 6. Germline-derived CDR1 and CDR2 are LNHDA and SQIVND (reference sequence). The CDR3 is 15 residues long. In nucleotides, the CDR3 is TGTGCCAGTAGGTGGACAGGGCAAGCTGGAAACACCATATATTTT. Protein sequence: CASRWTGQAGNTIYF.